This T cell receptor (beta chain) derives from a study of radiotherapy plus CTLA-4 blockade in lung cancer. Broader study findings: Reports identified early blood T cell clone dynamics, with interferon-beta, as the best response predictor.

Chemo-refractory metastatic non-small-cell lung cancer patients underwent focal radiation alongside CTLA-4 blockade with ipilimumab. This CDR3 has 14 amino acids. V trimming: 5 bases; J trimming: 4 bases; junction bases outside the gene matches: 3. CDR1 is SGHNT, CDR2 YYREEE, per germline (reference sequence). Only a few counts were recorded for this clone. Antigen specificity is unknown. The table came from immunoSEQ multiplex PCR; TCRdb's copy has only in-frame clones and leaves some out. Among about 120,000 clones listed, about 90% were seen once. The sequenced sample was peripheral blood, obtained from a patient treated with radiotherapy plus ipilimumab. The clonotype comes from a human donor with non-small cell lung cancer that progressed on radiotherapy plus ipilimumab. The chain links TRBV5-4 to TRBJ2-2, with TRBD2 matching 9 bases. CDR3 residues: CASRQGLATGELFF. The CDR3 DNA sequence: TGTGCCAGCAGACAGGGACTAGCCACCGGGGAGCTGTTTTTT.